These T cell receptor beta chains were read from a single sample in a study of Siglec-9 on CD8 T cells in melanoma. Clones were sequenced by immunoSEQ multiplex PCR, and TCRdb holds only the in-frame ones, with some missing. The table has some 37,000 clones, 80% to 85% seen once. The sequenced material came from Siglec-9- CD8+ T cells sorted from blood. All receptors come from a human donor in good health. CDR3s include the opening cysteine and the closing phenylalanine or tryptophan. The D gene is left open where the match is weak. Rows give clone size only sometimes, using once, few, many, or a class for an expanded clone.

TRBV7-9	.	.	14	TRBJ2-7	TGTGCCAGCAGCTTAGCGAACAGGGTAAATGAGCAGTACTTC	CASSLANRVNEQYF
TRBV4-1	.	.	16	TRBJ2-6	TGCGCCAGCAGCCAAGGGGCAGGGTCTGGGGCCAACGTCCTGACTTTC	CASSQGAGSGANVLTF
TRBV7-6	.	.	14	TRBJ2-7	TGTGCCAGCAGCTTAGGGGATATCTCCTACGAGCAGTACTTC	CASSLGDISYEQYF
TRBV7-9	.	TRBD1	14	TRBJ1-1	TGTGCCAGCAGCCTAGAGACAGGGAAGAATGAAGCTTTCTTT	CASSLETGKNEAFF
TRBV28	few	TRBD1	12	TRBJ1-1	TGTGCCAGCAGCTCGACAGGGGTTGAAGCTTTCTTT	CASSSTGVEAFF
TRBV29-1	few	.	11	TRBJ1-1	TGCAGCGTTGGTAAGGCCACTGAAGCTTTCTTT	CSVGKATEAFF
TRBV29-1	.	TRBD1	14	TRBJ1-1	TGCAGCGTTGAGGTATCACAGGGGGCTTTTGAAGCTTTCTTT	CSVEVSQGAFEAFF
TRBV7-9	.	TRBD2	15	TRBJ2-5	TGTGCCAGCAGCTTAGGGCGGGGGTCGGAAGAGACCCAGTACTTC	CASSLGRGSEETQYF
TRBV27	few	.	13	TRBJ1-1	TGTGCCAGCAGTTCCTCCCTGTTGTCTGAAGCTTTCTTT	CASSSSLLSEAFF
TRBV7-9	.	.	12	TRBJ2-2	TGTGCCAGCAGCTTATTCATGAGAGAGCTGTTTTTT	CASSLFMRELFF
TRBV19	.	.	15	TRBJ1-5	TGTGCCAGTAGCGCCTCGGGGGCATCAGGTCAGCCCCAGCATTTT	CASSASGASGQPQHF
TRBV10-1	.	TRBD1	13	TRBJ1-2	TGCGCCAGCTCGGACAGGGAGGACTATGGCTACACCTTC	CASSDREDYGYTF
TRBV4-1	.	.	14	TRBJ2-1	TGCGCCAGCAGCCCCAGGCTGAACTACAATGAGCAGTTCTTC	CASSPRLNYNEQFF
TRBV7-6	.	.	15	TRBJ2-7	TGTGCCAGCAGCTTACTTACCGCAGGCGCCTACGAGCAGTACTTC	CASSLLTAGAYEQYF
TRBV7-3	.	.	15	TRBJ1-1	TGTGCCAGCAGCTTAACCCCACGGGGGAACACTGAAGCTTTCTTT	CASSLTPRGNTEAFF
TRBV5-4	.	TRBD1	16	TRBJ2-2	TGTGCCAGCAGCGATCCCGGGACAGTGAACACCGGGGAGCTGTTTTTT	CASSDPGTVNTGELFF